This T cell receptor (beta chain) was captured by sequencing in a study of blood T cells in healthy people across ages. Across the study: There was about one barcoded beta molecule captured by template switching per two T cells.

This CDR3 spans 11 amino acids. Germline V gives CDR1 MRHNA, CDR2 SNTAGT. The V segment lost 6 bases and the J segment 9 bases; nucleotides outside the gene matches: 3. Using a J-beta primer mix together with a sample-barcoded 5' primer, a second PCR was run for roughly 7 to 11 cycles. TCRdb re-analysed the 5' RACE reads in MiXCR, keeping a single row per CDR3 protein. In the table there are 1.5 million to 2 million distinct CDR3 sequences, around 50% of which are singletons. The sequenced sample consisted of blood. The rearrangement links TRBV6-4 to TRBJ1-1, with 8 bases identical to TRBD1. This sequence was found in a woman aged 40 to 50 in good health. The CDR3 loop is CASRGQGKAFF. The CDR3 DNA reads TGTGCCAGCAGAGGACAGGGTAAAGCTTTCTTT.